This TCR beta chain appears in the sequencing data of a study of human T cells and chemical hapten exposure. Study summary: Skin on the upper inner arm, roughly 2 cm by roughly 2 cm in size, was sensitized with 2% DPC. Each week of the approximately 25-week study, patients had diphenylcyclopropenone applied to the scalp. Diagnoses of alopecia areata, totalis or universalis occurred in mostly female patients.

CDR3 length: 12 amino acids. With 4 bases removed from V and 4 bases from J, the gap between germline ends came to 10 bases. CDR1 and CDR2 from the germline V gene are DFQATT and SNEGSKA (reference sequence). Study results and caveats: DPC sensitization produced no change in TCRs with frequency above 1 in 1000.

Sample time point: patch test 3, about 24 weeks after DPC sensitization. The treatment is: therapeutic diphenylcyclopropenone sensitization with weekly scalp DPC. This clonotype was detected only a few times. The antigen is not known. TCRdb recomputed calls from the RACE reads with MiXCR, one row per CDR3 protein. The data contain 95,000 to 150,000 distinct CDR3 sequences, about 11% of them singletons. This specimen was whole blood, taken in connection with sensitization to the hapten diphenylcyclopropenone (DPC). The TCR originated in a woman aged 45-59 years with alopecia areata. Some clones in this sample may be carry-over from other donors' samples. The chain joins TRBV20-1 to TRBJ2-5; TRBD2 might be the D (5 bases). The CDR3 sequence is CSATSRGETQYF. CDR3 sequence (DNA): TGCAGTGCTACTAGTCGGGGAGAGACCCAGTACTTC.